Shown below are 7 T cell receptor beta chains from a single sample sequenced in a study of blood T cells in healthy people across ages. Sample-barcoded 5' priming and a J-beta primer mix drove a second PCR of 7 to 11 cycles. TCRdb recomputed calls from the 5' RACE reads with MiXCR, one row per CDR3 protein. Of 700,000 to 950,000 distinct CDR3 sequences in the sample, over 45% were seen once. Sequences were obtained from blood. These receptors were obtained from a man aged 25-45 years in good health.

The chain has TRBV4-2 and TRBJ2-1; D gene ambiguous. The CDR3 is 16 residues long. Germline CDR1 and CDR2: LGHNA and YNFKEQ. V gave up 0 bases and J gave up 0 bases, with 9 bases separating them. The CDR3 here is CASSQEVKTSYNEQFF. The CDR3, as DNA: TGTGCCAGCAGCCAAGAGGTCAAAACCTCCTACAATGAGCAGTTCTTC.

The V and J genes are TRBV27 and TRBJ2-7; D remains unclear. Germline assignment: CDR1 MNHEY and CDR2 SMNVEV (reference sequence). The CDR3 consists of 15 residues. Trimming stripped 5 bases from V and 3 bases from J, with 17 bases between. The CDR3 DNA reads as TGTGCCAGCAGTCCCATTTCTACGTTGGGCTACGAGCAGTACTTC. It translates to CASSPISTLGYEQYF.

This clonotype has just one count. In nucleotides, the CDR3 is TGCGCCAGCAGCCCCTCGCGTATCAGCGGGGGGAGTAATACTGAAGCTTTCTTT. Translating it yields CASSPSRISGGSNTEAFF. The chain uses TRBV5-1 and TRBJ1-1; a possible D gene is TRBD1 (5 bases). Germline values: CDR1 SGHRS, CDR2 YFSETQ. Trimming took 4 bases from V and 5 from J, leaving 27 bases between them. The CDR3 is made up of 18 amino acids.

J is TRBJ2-1 and V is TRBV9, with a tentative D call TRBD2 (5 bases). This CDR3 comprises 13 residues. V gave up 2 bases and J gave up 7 bases, with 10 bases separating them. The V gene's germline CDR1 is SGDLS and CDR2 YYNGEE. The CDR3 here is CASSVTPGNEQFF. In DNA, the CDR3 is TGTGCCAGCAGCGTGACTCCGGGGAATGAGCAGTTCTTC.

This clonotype showed up just once. V and J are TRBV6-5 and TRBJ2-3, with D uncertain. Germline CDR1 MNHEY, CDR2 SVGAGI. Trimming removed 0 bases from V and 7 bases from J, with 11 bases in between. This CDR3 comprises 14 residues. The CDR3 sequence: CASSYSNNDNTQYF. The CDR3 DNA is TGTGCCAGCAGTTACTCGAATAACGACAATACGCAGTATTTT.

V is TRBV4-2 and J is TRBJ1-5; no firm D call. Deletions cut 2 bases from V and 5 bases from J, with 7 bases between. The length of the CDR3 is 13 residues. Per the germline V gene, CDR1 is LGHNA and CDR2 is YNFKEQ. The CDR3 DNA follows: TGTGCCAGCAGCCAACGAGACGATCAGCCCCAGCATTTT. Protein: CASSQRDDQPQHF.

The DNA for the CDR3 is TGTGCCATCAGTGGGGGTCTTTGGGAGCAACTAAATGGCTACACCTTC. Amino acids: CAISGGLWEQLNGYTF. This chain uses TRBV10-3 with TRBJ1-2; no clear D gene. This CDR3 is built from 16 residues. The germline V gene encodes CDR1 ENHRY and CDR2 SYGVKD. V was shortened by 4 bases and J by 6 bases, with 21 bases between the two germline ends.